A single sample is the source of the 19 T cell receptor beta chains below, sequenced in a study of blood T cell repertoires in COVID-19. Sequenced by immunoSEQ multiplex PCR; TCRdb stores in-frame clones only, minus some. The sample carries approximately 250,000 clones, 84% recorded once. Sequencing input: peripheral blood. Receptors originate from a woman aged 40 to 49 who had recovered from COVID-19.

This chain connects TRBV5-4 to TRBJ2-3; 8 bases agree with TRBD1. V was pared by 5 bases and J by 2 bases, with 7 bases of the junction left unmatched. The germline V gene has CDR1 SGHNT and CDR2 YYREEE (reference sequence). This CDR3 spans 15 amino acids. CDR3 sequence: CASRQDRATTDTQYF. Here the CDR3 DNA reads TGTGCCAGCAGGCAGGACAGGGCAACCACAGATACGCAGTATTTT. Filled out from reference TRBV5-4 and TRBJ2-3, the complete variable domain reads ETGVTQSPTHLIKTRGQQVTLRCSSQSGHNTVSWYQQALGQGPQFIFQYYREEENGRGNFPPRFSGLQFPNYSSELNVNALELDDSALYLCASRQDRATTDTQYFGPGTRLTVL.

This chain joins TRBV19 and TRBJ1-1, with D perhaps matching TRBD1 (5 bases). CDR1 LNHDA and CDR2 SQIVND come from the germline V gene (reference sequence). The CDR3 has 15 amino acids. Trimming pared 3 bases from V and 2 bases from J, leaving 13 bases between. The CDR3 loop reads CASSMQGWGNTEAFF. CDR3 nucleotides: TGTGCCAGTAGTATGCAGGGCTGGGGAAACACTGAAGCTTTCTTT.

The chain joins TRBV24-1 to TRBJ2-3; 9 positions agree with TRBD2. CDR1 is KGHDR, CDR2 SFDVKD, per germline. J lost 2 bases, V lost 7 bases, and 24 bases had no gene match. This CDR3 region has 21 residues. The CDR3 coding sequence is TGTGCCACCAGCAAGGCGGGGATCCCCTTTCGGATAGCGGGGGTCACAGATACGCAGTATTTT. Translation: CATSKAGIPFRIAGVTDTQYF.

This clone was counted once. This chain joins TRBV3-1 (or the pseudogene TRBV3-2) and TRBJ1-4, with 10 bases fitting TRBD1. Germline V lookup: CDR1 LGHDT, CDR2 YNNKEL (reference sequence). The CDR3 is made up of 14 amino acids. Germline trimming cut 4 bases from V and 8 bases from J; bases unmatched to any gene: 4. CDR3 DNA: TGTGCCAGCAGCCGGGACAGGGGTCGGGAAAAACTGTTTTTT. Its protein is CASSRDRGREKLFF.

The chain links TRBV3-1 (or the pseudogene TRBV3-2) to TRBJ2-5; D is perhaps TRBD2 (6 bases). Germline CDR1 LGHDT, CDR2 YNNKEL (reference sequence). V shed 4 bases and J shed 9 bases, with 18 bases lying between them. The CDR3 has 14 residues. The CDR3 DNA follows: TGTGCCAGCAGCCCCCATCCTTCGGGAGTGGCCCAGTACTTC. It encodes CASSPHPSGVAQYF.

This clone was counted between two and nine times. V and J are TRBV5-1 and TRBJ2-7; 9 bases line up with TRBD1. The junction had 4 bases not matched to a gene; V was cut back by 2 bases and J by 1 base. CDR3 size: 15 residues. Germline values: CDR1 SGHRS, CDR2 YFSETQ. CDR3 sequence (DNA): TGCGCCAGCAGCTTAGGACAGGGGAGATCCTACGAGCAGTACTTC. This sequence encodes CASSLGQGRSYEQYF.

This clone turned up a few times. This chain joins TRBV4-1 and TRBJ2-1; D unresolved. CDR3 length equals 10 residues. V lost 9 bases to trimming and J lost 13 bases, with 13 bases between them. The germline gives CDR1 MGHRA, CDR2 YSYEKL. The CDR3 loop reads CARQVSTQFF. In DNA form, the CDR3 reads TGCGCCAGGCAGGTTTCGACACAGTTCTTC.

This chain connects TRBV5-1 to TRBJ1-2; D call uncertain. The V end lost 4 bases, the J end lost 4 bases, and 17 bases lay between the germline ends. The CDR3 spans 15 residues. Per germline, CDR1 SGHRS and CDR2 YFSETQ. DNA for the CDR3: TGCGCCAGCAGCCTAGTCTCACCGGCGGTCTATGGCTACACCTTC. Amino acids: CASSLVSPAVYGYTF.

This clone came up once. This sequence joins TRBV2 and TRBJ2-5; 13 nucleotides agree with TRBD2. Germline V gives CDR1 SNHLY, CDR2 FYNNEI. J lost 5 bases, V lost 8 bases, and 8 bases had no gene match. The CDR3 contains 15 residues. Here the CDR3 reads CASATSGGPWETQYF. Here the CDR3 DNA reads TGTGCCAGCGCGACTAGCGGGGGGCCGTGGGAGACCCAGTACTTC.

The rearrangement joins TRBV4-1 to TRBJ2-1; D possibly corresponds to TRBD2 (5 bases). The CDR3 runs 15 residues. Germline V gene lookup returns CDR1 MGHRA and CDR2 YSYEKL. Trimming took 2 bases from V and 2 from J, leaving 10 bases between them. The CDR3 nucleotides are TGCGCCAGCAGCCAACCTCACGGGGCCTACAATGAGCAGTTCTTC. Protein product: CASSQPHGAYNEQFF.

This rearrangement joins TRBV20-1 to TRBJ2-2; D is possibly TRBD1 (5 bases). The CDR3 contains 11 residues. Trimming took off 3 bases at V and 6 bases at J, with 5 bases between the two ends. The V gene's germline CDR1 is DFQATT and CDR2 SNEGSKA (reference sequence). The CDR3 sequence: CSASRAGELFF. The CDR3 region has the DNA TGCAGTGCTAGCAGGGCCGGGGAGCTGTTTTTT.

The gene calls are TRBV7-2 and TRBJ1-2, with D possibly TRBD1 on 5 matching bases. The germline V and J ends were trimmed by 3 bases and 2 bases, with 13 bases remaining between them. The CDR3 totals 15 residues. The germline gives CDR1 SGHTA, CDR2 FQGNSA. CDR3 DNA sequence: TGTGCCAGCAGCTTTTTCGTTCGGGGGAACTATGGCTACACCTTC. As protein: CASSFFVRGNYGYTF.

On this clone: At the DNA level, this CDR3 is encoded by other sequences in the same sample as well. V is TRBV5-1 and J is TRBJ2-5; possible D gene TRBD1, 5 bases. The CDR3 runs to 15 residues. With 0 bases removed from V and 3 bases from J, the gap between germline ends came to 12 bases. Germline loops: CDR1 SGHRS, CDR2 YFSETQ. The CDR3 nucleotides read TGCGCCAGCAGCTTGGGGGGCGGTGGCAAAGAGACCCAGTACTTC. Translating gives CASSLGGGGKETQYF. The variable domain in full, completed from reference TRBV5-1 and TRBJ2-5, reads KAGVTQTPRYLIKTRGQQVTLSCSPISGHRSVSWYQQTPGQGLQFLFEYFSETQRNKGNFPGRFSGRQFSNSRSEMNVSTLELGDSALYLCASSLGGGGKETQYFGPGTRLLVL.

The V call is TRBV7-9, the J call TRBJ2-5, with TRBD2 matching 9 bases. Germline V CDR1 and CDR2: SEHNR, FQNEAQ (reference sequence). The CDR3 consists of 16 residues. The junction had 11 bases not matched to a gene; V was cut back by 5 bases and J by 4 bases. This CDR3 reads CASSPPGLATPETQYF. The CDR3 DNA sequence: TGTGCCAGCAGCCCGCCCGGACTAGCGACTCCAGAGACCCAGTACTTC.

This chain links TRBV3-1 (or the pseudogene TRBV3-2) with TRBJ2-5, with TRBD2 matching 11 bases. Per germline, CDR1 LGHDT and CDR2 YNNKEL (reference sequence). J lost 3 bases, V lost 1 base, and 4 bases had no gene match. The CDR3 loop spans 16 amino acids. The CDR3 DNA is TGTGCCAGCAGCCAAGGCCTACTAGCGGGAGAAGAGACCCAGTACTTC. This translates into CASSQGLLAGEETQYF.

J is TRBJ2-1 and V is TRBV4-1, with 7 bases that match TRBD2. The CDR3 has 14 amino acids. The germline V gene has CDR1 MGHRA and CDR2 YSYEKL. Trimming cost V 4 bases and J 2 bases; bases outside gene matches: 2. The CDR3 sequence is CASSREGAYNEQFF. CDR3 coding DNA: TGCGCCAGCAGCCGGGAGGGAGCCTACAATGAGCAGTTCTTC.

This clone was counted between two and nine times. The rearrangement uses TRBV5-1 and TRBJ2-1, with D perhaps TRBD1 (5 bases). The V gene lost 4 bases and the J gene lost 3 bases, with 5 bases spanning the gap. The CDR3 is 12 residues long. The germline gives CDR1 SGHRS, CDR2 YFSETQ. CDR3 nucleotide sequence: TGCGCCAGCAGCGACAGCTACAATGAGCAGTTCTTC. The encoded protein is CASSDSYNEQFF. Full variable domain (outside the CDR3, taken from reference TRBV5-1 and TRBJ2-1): KAGVTQTPRYLIKTRGQQVTLSCSPISGHRSVSWYQQTPGQGLQFLFEYFSETQRNKGNFPGRFSGRQFSNSRSEMNVSTLELGDSALYLCASSDSYNEQFFGPGTRLTVL.

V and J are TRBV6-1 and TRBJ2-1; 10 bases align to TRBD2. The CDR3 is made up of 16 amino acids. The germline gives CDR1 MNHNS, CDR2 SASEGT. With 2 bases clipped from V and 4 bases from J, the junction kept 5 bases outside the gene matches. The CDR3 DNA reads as TGTGCCAGCAGTGAACCGCTAGCGGGAGCTTACAATGAGCAGTTCTTC. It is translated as CASSEPLAGAYNEQFF.

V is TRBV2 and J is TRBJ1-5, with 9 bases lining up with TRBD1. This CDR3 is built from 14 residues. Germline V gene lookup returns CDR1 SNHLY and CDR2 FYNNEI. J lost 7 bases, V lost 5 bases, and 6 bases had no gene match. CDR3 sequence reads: CASSRQGGIQPQHF. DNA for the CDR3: TGTGCCAGCAGTAGACAGGGGGGAATCCAGCCCCAGCATTTT.